Listed below are T cell receptor beta chains from one sample, sequenced in a study of human T cells and chemical hapten exposure. Via MiXCR, TCRdb re-called the RACE reads, giving one row per CDR3 protein. The sample gives 180,000 or so distinct CDR3 sequences, more than 25% of which show up once; less than 3.5% is in the top ten. The material was whole blood, obtained in connection with sensitization to the hapten diphenylcyclopropenone (DPC). All receptors come from a woman aged 25 to 39 with alopecia areata. Some clones in this sample may be carry-over from other donors' samples. CDR3s include the opening cysteine and the closing phenylalanine or tryptophan. The D gene is left open where the match is weak. Expanded clones are given a class, and other clones once, few, many or no size at all.

clone size | J gene | V gene | D gene | CDR3 DNA | CDR3 protein
NA | TRBJ1-5 | TRBV28 | NA | TGTGCCAGCAGCCTAAGGACTCCTTTCAAGCCCCAGCATTTT | CASSLRTPFKPQHF
NA | TRBJ1-1 | TRBV12-3/TRBV12-4 | NA | TGTGCCAGCAGTCGGACAGTGGGGGACACTGAAGCTTTCTTT | CASSRTVGDTEAFF
many | TRBJ1-1 | TRBV29-1 | NA | TGCAGCGTTGAATCGGCAGGGGCCCAGCCTGAAGCTTTCTTT | CSVESAGAQPEAFF
few | TRBJ2-4 | TRBV29-1 | TRBD2 | TGCAGCGTTGTTTGGTGGGAGGGAGTGGACATTCAGTACTTC | CSVVWWEGVDIQYF
NA | TRBJ2-1 | TRBV7-6 | NA | TGTGCCAGCAGCTTAGGAGGGACCTCCTACAATGAGCAGTTCTTC | CASSLGGTSYNEQFF
NA | TRBJ1-2 | TRBV28 | NA | TGTGCCAGCACCCCCGATTTGGGGGGCTACACCTTC | CASTPDLGGYTF
NA | TRBJ2-1 | TRBV9 | NA | TGTGCCAGCAGCCAGCGCTCCGGGGCTACCTACAATGAGCAGTTCTTC | CASSQRSGATYNEQFF
NA | TRBJ2-6 | TRBV5-5 | TRBD1 | TGTGCCAGCAGCTTGGCGGCGGGACAGGTACAGGGTGGGGCCAACGTCCTGACTTTC | CASSLAAGQVQGGANVLTF
few | TRBJ2-7 | TRBV5-4 | TRBD1 | TGTGCCAGCAGCTTGGGACAGGGTTTTAACGAGCAGTACTTC | CASSLGQGFNEQYF
few | TRBJ2-7 | TRBV27 | TRBD1 | TGTGCCAGCAGAGGCCCCTGGGACAGGCCCTACGAGCAGTACTTC | CASRGPWDRPYEQYF
few | TRBJ1-4 | TRBV29-1 | TRBD1 | TGCAGCGTTGAGGACAGGAATAATGAAAAACTGTTTTTT | CSVEDRNNEKLFF
NA | TRBJ2-7 | TRBV9 | TRBD2 | TGTGCCAGCAGCGTAGACGCTAGCGGTACCTACGAGCAGTACTTC | CASSVDASGTYEQYF
NA | TRBJ1-5 | TRBV28 | NA | TGTGCCAGCAGTTTCTTGGGGCGCAATCAGCCCCAGCATTTT | CASSFLGRNQPQHF
many | TRBJ2-5 | TRBV4-1 | TRBD2 | TGCGCCAGCAGCCAAGATAAGGGACTAGCGGGAGGGCGACAGGAAGAGACCCAGTACTTC | CASSQDKGLAGGRQEETQYF
few | TRBJ2-5 | TRBV11-2 | NA | TGTGCCAGCAGCTTAGAGGATGTCGGCCAAGAGACCCAGTACTTC | CASSLEDVGQETQYF
NA | TRBJ1-1 | TRBV4-2 | NA | TGTGCCAGCAGCCAAGAGGTTAGCGGATACCAGAACACTGAAGCTTTCTTT | CASSQEVSGYQNTEAFF
few | TRBJ2-3 | TRBV29-1 | NA | TGCAGCGTTGAAAGGAGCAGGGCCGAGACAGATACGCAGTATTTT | CSVERSRAETDTQYF
few | TRBJ2-3 | TRBV29-1 | TRBD2 | TGCAGCGTCCGACGTATACTAGCGGGAGGAGGTGTGGGTCCAGATACGCAGTATTTT | CSVRRILAGGGVGPDTQYF
NA | TRBJ2-6 | TRBV7-3 | TRBD1 | TGTGCCAGCAGCCCAAACCGGGACAGGGGACCTGGGGCCAACGTCCTGACTTTC | CASSPNRDRGPGANVLTF
many | TRBJ2-7 | TRBV20-1 | NA | TGCAGTGCTAGCCTCCAGGGTAGAGGGCCCAAGTACTTC | CSASLQGRGPKYF
NA | TRBJ2-7 | TRBV4-3 | TRBD2 | TGCGCCAGCAGCCAAGATCCCATGAGCGGGAGTATAGGGGAGCAGTACTTC | CASSQDPMSGSIGEQYF
NA | TRBJ2-5 | TRBV10-2 | TRBD1 | TGCGCCAGCAGAACAGGGGGGTCAGTTCAAGAGACCCAGTACTTC | CASRTGGSVQETQYF
NA | TRBJ2-1 | TRBV29-1 | NA | TGCAGCGTTGAAATCGAGCCGTGGGAGCAGTTCTTC | CSVEIEPWEQFF
few | TRBJ2-4 | TRBV7-2 | TRBD2 | TGTGCCAGCAGCCCCGTGAGTGGGGGGGACATTCAGTACTTC | CASSPVSGGDIQYF
NA | TRBJ2-2 | TRBV3-1 | NA | TGTGCCAGCAGCAGCAGGGGGGGCCAAGCCGGGGAGCTGTTTTTT | CASSSRGGQAGELFF
few | TRBJ2-6 | TRBV28 | TRBD2 | TGTGCCAGCAGCCACGGGAGGTGGGTTGGGGCCAACGTCCTGACTTTC | CASSHGRWVGANVLTF
NA | TRBJ2-2 | TRBV4-2 | NA | TGTGCCAGCAGCCAAGTTACCCCTGGGACCGGGGAGCTGTTTTTT | CASSQVTPGTGELFF
NA | TRBJ2-3 | TRBV20-1 | TRBD2 | TGCAGTGTAAGCGGGAGAAACTCAGATACGCAGTATTTT | CSVSGRNSDTQYF
NA | TRBJ2-1 | TRBV2 | NA | TGTGCCAGGGAGGTACCAAGCTCCTACAATGAGCAGTTCTTC | CAREVPSSYNEQFF
NA | TRBJ1-1 | TRBV7-2 | TRBD1 | TGTGCCAGCAGCTCTGGACAGGGGAGAGCTGAAGCTTTCTTT | CASSSGQGRAEAFF
few | TRBJ2-2 | TRBV12-3/TRBV12-4 | TRBD2 | TGTGCCAGCAGTATACTAGCGGGAGTTAACGGGGAGCTGTTTTTT | CASSILAGVNGELFF
NA | TRBJ2-3 | TRBV7-2 | NA | TGTGCCAGCAGCTATCAAGGGAGATTGGATACGCAGTATTTT | CASSYQGRLDTQYF
few | TRBJ1-1 | TRBV20-1 | NA | TGCAGTGCTAGCCGCCAGAGCACTGAAGCTTTCTTT | CSASRQSTEAFF
many | TRBJ1-1 | TRBV20-1 | TRBD1 | TGCAGTGCGTCGGACAGGTTTTACCTTGGGGCTGAAGCTTTCTTT | CSASDRFYLGAEAFF
few | TRBJ2-3 | TRBV5-4 | NA | TGTGCCAGCAGCTTGAGTACGCACAGCACAGATACGCAGTATTTT | CASSLSTHSTDTQYF
NA | TRBJ1-1 | TRBV10-3 | TRBD1 | TGTGCCATCTGGAGCGGCAGGCGCCAGGGGGACACTGAAGCTTTCTTT | CAIWSGRRQGDTEAFF
NA | TRBJ2-7 | TRBV20-1 | NA | TGCAGTGCTCCGCCGGGACTCAGTTGCTACGAGCAGTACTTC | CSAPPGLSCYEQYF
NA | TRBJ2-3 | TRBV11-2 | NA | TGTGCCAGCAGCTTAGCAGTGGGCACAGATACGCAGTATTTT | CASSLAVGTDTQYF
NA | TRBJ2-1 | TRBV29-1 | TRBD1 | TGCAGCGTTGAAGAACAGGGGTATGAGCAGTTCTTC | CSVEEQGYEQFF
few | TRBJ1-3 | TRBV4-2 | NA | TGTGCCAGCAGCCAAGAGGTGGCAGGGATGGGGATCAGCTCTGGAAACACCATATATTTT | CASSQEVAGMGISSGNTIYF
few | TRBJ1-3 | TRBV5-7 | TRBD1 | TGTGCCAGCAGCTTTTTTACCCGGACAGGCCCTTCTGGAAACACCATATATTTT | CASSFFTRTGPSGNTIYF
few | TRBJ1-4 | TRBV5-1 | NA | TGCGCCAACGCGGACGACTCAACTAATGAAAAACTGTTTTTT | CANADDSTNEKLFF
many | TRBJ1-2 | TRBV12-3/TRBV12-4 | NA | TGTGCCAGCATGGCTGGGCGAACCTATGGCTACACCTTC | CASMAGRTYGYTF
many | TRBJ1-1 | TRBV20-1 | TRBD1 | TGCAGTGCGAGGACAGGGGGGATCGGTGAAGCTTTCTTT | CSARTGGIGEAFF
NA | TRBJ2-1 | TRBV7-2 | TRBD2 | TGTGCCAGCAGCCCTTCCCTAGCGGGGCAGGGCAATGAGCAGTTCTTC | CASSPSLAGQGNEQFF
few | TRBJ1-3 | TRBV5-5 | NA | TGTGCCAGCAGCTCCACAGGAAACACCATATATTTT | CASSSTGNTIYF